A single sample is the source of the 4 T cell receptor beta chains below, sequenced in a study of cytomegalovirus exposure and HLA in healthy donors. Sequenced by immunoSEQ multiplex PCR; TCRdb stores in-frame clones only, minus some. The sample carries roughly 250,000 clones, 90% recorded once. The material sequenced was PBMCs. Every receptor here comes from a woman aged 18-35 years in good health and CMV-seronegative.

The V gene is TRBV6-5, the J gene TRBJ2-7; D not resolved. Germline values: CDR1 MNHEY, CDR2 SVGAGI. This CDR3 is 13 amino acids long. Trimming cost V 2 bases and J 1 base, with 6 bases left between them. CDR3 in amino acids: CASSYGQSYEQYF. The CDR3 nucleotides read TGTGCCAGCAGTTACGGGCAGTCCTACGAGCAGTACTTC.

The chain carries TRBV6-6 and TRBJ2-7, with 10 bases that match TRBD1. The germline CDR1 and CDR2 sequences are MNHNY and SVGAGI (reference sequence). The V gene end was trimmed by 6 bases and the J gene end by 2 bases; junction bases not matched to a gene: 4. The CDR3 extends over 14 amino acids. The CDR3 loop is CASSGQGGAYEQYF. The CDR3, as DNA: TGTGCCAGCAGCGGACAGGGGGGAGCCTACGAGCAGTACTTC.

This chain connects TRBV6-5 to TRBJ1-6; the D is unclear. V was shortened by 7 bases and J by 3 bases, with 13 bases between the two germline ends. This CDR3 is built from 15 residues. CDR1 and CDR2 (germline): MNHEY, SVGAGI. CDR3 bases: TGTGCCAGCAAAGTGAGGGATTTCTATAATTCACCCCTCCACTTT. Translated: CASKVRDFYNSPLHF.

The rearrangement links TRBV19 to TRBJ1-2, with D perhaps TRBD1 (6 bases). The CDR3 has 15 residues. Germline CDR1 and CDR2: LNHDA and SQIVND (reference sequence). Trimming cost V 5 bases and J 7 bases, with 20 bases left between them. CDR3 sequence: CASSYDRDNRAGYTF. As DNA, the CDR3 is TGTGCCAGTAGTTATGACCGGGACAACAGAGCTGGCTACACCTTC.